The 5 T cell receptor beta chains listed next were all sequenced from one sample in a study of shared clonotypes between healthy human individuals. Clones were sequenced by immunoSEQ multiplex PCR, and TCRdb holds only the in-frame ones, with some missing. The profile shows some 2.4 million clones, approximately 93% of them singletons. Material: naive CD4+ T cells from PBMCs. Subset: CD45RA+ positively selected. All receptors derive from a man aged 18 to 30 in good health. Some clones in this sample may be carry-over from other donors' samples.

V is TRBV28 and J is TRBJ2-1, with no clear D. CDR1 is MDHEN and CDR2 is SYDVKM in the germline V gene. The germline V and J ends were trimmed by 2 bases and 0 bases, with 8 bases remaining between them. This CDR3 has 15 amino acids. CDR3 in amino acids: CASSLGLYSYNEQFF. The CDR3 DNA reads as TGTGCCAGCAGTTTAGGGCTGTACTCCTACAATGAGCAGTTCTTC.

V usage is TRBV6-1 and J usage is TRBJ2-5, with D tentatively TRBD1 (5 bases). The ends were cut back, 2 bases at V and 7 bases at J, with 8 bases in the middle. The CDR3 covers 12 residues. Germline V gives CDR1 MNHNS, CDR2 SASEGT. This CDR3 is CASSERGWTQYF. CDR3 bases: TGTGCCAGCAGTGAAAGGGGATGGACCCAGTACTTC.

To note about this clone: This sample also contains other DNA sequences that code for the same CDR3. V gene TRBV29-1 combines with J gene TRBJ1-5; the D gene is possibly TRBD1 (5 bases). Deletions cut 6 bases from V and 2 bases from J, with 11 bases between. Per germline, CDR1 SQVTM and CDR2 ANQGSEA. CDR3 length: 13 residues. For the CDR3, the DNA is TGCAGCGTCGGGGGAGGCGGCAATCAGCCCCAGCATTTT. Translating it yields CSVGGGGNQPQHF.

The CDR3 nucleotides read TGTGCCAGCAGCCAGACAGGGGGGGCTAATGAAAAACTGTTTTTT. It specifies CASSQTGGANEKLFF. The V and J genes are TRBV4-2 and TRBJ1-4, with TRBD1 matching 9 bases. Germline CDR1 is LGHNA and CDR2 is YNFKEQ. Unmatched junction bases numbered 2, after V lost 3 bases and J lost 3 bases. This CDR3 spans 15 amino acids.

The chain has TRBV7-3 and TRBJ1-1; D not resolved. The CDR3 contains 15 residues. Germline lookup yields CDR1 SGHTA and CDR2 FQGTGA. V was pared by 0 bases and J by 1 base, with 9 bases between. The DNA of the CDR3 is TGTGCCAGCAGCTTAACCTCGATGCGGAACACTGAAGCTTTCTTT. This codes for CASSLTSMRNTEAFF.